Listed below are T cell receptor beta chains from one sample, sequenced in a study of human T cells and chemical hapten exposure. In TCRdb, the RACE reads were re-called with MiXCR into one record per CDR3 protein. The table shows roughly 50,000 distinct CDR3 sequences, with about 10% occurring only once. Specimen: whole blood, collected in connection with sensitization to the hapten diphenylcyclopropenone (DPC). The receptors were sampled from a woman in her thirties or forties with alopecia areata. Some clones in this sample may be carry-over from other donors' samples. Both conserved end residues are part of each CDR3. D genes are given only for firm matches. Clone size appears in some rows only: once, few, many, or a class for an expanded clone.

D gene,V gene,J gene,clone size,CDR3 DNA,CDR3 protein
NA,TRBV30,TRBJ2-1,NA,TGTGCCTGGAGTGTAGGCGGGACAATCGGGGAGCAGTTCTTC,CAWSVGGTIGEQFF
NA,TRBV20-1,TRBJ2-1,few,TGCAGTGCTCCCCAACAAGTCTTTGTTAATGAGCAGTTCTTC,CSAPQQVFVNEQFF
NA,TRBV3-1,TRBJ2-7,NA,TGTGCCAGCAGCCAAGATCAGGGCAATTGGGCCGAGCAGTACTTC,CASSQDQGNWAEQYF
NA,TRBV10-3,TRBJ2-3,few,TGTGCCATCAGTGATGGTAGCACAGATACGCAGTATTTT,CAISDGSTDTQYF
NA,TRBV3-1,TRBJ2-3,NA,TGTGCCAGCAGCCAAGAGGCGGTGACGCAGTATTTT,CASSQEAVTQYF
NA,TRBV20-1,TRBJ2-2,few,TGCAGTGCTAGAGATCGGGGGAGTCACGGGGAGCTGTTTTTT,CSARDRGSHGELFF
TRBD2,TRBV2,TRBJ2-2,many,TGTGCCAGCAGTGGAGGACTAGGTGGGACCGGGGAGCTGTTTTTT,CASSGGLGGTGELFF
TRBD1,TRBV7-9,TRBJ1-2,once,TGTGCCAGCAGCCGAGCCGAAGGGACAGGGGTGGGAGGCTACACCTTC,CASSRAEGTGVGGYTF
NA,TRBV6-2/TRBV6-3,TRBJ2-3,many,TGTGCCAGCAGCCTCCAGACTCGGGCAGATACGCAGTATTTT,CASSLQTRADTQYF
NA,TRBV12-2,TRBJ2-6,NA,TGTGCAAGTCGCTCCTCCGGGACTAGCTCTGGGGCCAACGTCCTGACTTTC,CASRSSGTSSGANVLTF
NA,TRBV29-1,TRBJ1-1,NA,TGCAGCGTGCGGGACACCGTGAACACTGAAGCTTTCTTT,CSVRDTVNTEAFF
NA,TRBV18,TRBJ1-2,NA,TGTGCCACCCGTGGAGGGGTAAACGACTATGTCTACACCTTC,CATRGGVNDYVYTF
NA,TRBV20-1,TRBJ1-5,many,TGCAGTGCTAGAAGGCAGGGCAATCAGCCCCAGCATTTT,CSARRQGNQPQHF
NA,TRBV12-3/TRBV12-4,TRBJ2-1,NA,TGTGCCAGCAGTTTAGCTACCATCTCAAGGGAGCAGTTCTTC,CASSLATISREQFF
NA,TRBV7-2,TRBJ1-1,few,TGTGCCAGCAGCTTAGTCGGAGACGCGAACACTGAAGCTTTCTTT,CASSLVGDANTEAFF
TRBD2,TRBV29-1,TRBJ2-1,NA,TGCAGCGTTGAAGATCTCGGACTAGCGGACAATGAGCAGTTCTTC,CSVEDLGLADNEQFF
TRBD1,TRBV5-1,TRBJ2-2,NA,TGCGCCAGCAGCTATATTAAGACAGGGACCACCGGGGAGCTGTTTTTT,CASSYIKTGTTGELFF
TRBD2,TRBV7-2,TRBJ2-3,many,TGTGCCAGCAGCCGAGGGACTAGATTAGATACGCAGTATTTT,CASSRGTRLDTQYF
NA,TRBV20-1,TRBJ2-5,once,TGCAGTGCTCAGCTTACTCAAGAGACCCAGTACTTC,CSAQLTQETQYF
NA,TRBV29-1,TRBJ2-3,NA,TGCAGCGTCAACGTGAGGGAGAATACGCAGTATTTT,CSVNVRENTQYF
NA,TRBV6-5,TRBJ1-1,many,TGTGCCAGCAGTTCCGGGACAATCAACACTGAAGCTTTCTTT,CASSSGTINTEAFF
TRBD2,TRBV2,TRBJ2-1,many,TGTGCCAGCACAAGCGGGAACTCCTACAATGAGCAGTTCTTC,CASTSGNSYNEQFF
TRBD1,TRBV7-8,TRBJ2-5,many,TGTGCCAGCAGCCCGAGGACAGGGTCGGAGACCCAGTACTTC,CASSPRTGSETQYF
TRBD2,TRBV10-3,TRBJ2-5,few,TGTGCCATCAGTGACCCCACCCGGGGACTAGCGGGAGGTATGGGGACCCAGTACTTC,CAISDPTRGLAGGMGTQYF
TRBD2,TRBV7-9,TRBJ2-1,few,TGTGCCAGCATTTGGCTAGCGGGAGTTGTTGAGCAGTTCTTC,CASIWLAGVVEQFF
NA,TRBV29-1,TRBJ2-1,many,TGCAGCTCCCGCCTAGCTGTAGGGGGTGAGCAGTTCTTC,CSSRLAVGGEQFF
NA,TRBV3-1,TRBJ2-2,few,TGTGCCAGCAGCCAAGGCGGGGAGCTGTTTTTT,CASSQGGELFF
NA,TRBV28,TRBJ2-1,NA,TGTGCCAGCAGTTTAATTGCTAGCTGGAATGAGCAGTTCTTC,CASSLIASWNEQFF
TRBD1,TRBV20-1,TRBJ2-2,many,TGCAGTGCGAGCAGGGGGACCGACACCGGGGAGCTGTTTTTT,CSASRGTDTGELFF
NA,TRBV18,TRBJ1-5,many,TGTGCCAGCTCACCAGATATCCGGAGCAATCAGCCCCAGCATTTT,CASSPDIRSNQPQHF
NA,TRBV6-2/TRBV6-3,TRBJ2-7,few,TGTGCCAGCAGGGGCTCCTACGAGCAGTACTTC,CASRGSYEQYF
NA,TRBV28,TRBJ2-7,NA,TGTGCCAGCAGTACGGGTTACTCCTACGAGCAGTACTTC,CASSTGYSYEQYF
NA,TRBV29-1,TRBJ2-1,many,TGCAGCGTCCCCCAGGGTCATGAGCAGTTCTTC,CSVPQGHEQFF
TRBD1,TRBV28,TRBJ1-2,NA,TGTGCCAGCGGAGGGGGCAGGAGTGGCTACACCTTC,CASGGGRSGYTF
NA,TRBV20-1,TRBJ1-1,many,TGCAGTGCCCCTCCCGCAGGGTTGGTCGAAGCTTTCTTT,CSAPPAGLVEAFF
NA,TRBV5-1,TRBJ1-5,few,TGCGCCAGCAGCTTGGACGGAGCCCCGAATCAGCCCCAGCATTTT,CASSLDGAPNQPQHF
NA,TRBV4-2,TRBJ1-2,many,TGTGCCAGCAGCCAAGATGCTAAGGCAGTTACCCACTATGGCTACACCTTC,CASSQDAKAVTHYGYTF
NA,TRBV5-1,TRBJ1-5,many,TGCGCCAGCAGCTTGGACCAGGGGATCAATCAGCCCCAGCATTTT,CASSLDQGINQPQHF
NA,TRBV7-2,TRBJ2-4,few,TGTGCCAGCAACACGCCGGGACGCCCAAACATTCAGTACTTC,CASNTPGRPNIQYF
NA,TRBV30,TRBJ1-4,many,TGTGCCTGGAGATCGAACACTGCCCCCCATGAAAAACTGTTTTTT,CAWRSNTAPHEKLFF
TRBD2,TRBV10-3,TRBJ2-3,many,TGTGCCATCAGTGAGGTTGCGGGAGGGCCAAATACGCAGTATTTT,CAISEVAGGPNTQYF
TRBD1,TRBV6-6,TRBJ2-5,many,TGTGCCAGCAGCCGGGACAGGGCCAGGGTAGAGACCCAGTACTTC,CASSRDRARVETQYF
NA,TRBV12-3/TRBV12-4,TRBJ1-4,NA,TGTGCCAGCAAATCGGGGCAAAAACTGTTTTTT,CASKSGQKLFF
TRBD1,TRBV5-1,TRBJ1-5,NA,TGCGCCAGCAGCATCGGACAGGGCCTCAATCAGCCCCAGCATTTT,CASSIGQGLNQPQHF
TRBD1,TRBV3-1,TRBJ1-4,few,TGTGCCAGCAGCCAAGATTGGGGGACAGGGGGCGAAAAACTGTTTTTT,CASSQDWGTGGEKLFF
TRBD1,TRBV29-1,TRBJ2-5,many,TGCAGCGTTGAGCGAGGGGGCAGTTTTGAGACCCAGTACTTC,CSVERGGSFETQYF
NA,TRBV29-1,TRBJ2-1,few,TGCAGCGTTGTTCGTAGACACGGGAATGAGCAGTTCTTC,CSVVRRHGNEQFF
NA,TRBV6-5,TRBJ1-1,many,TGTGCCAGCAGTACCGGAGGAGGGTCAAGCACTGAAGCTTTCTTT,CASSTGGGSSTEAFF
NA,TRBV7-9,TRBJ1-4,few,TGTGCCAGCAGCTTAAGGCTTTGGAAACTGTTTTTT,CASSLRLWKLFF
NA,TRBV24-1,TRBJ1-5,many,TGTGCCACCAGTGACTCGCGGACACCCCCCAATCAGCCCCAGCATTTT,CATSDSRTPPNQPQHF
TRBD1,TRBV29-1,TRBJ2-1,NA,TGCAGCGTGCAGGGGGTCAATGAGCAGTTCTTC,CSVQGVNEQFF
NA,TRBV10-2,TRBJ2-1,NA,TGCGCCAGCAGTCGAGGACCCGGGACTCCGAACAATGAGCAGTTCTTC,CASSRGPGTPNNEQFF
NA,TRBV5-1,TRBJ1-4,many,TGCGCCAGCAGCTTGGAACAGGGTAATGAAAAACTGTTTTTT,CASSLEQGNEKLFF
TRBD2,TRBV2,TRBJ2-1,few,TGTGCCAGCAGACCCAGCGGGAGCTCCTACAATGAGCAGTTCTTC,CASRPSGSSYNEQFF
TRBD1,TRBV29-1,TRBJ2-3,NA,TGCAGCGTGGGCGGACAGGGGGCGGGAGATACGCAGTATTTT,CSVGGQGAGDTQYF
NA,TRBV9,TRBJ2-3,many,TGTGCCAGCAGCGTAGGGGACGCAGATACGCAGTATTTT,CASSVGDADTQYF
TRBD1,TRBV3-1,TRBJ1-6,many,TGTGCCAGCAGCCCAGGGGGTTGGAATAATTCACCCCTCCACTTT,CASSPGGWNNSPLHF
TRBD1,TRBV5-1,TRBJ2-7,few,TGCGCCAGCAGCCCGATCGGGGACAGGACCTACGAGCAGTACTTC,CASSPIGDRTYEQYF
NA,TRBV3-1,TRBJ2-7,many,TGTGCCAGCAGCCAAGCACTAGGCTACGAGCAGTACTTC,CASSQALGYEQYF
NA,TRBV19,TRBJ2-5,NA,TGTGCCACTGGGACTTTCCAAGAGACCCAGTACTTC,CATGTFQETQYF